These 27 T cell receptor beta chains originate from one sample sequenced in a study of blood T cell repertoires in COVID-19. The method was immunoSEQ multiplex PCR; TCRdb's version includes in-frame clones alone and lacks a portion of them. This sample has 200,000 to 300,000 clones, with about 91% found just once. The specimen was PBMCs or T cells enriched from blood (not recorded which). These receptors originate from a woman between 40 and 55 years old with acute COVID-19.

The J gene is TRBJ2-7, the V gene TRBV19; 11 bases align to TRBD1. V was pared by 10 bases and J by 3 bases, with 8 bases of the junction left unmatched. The CDR3 is 14 residues long. Germline CDR1 is LNHDA and CDR2 is SQIVND (reference sequence). The CDR3 DNA reads TGTGCCACCCACCCCGGGACAGGGGGCTACGAGCAGTACTTC. As protein: CATHPGTGGYEQYF.

V usage is TRBV7-9 and J usage is TRBJ2-1; TRBD2 matches 13 bases. The ends lost 7 bases at V and 2 bases at J; junction bases unmatched: 8. This CDR3 is 17 amino acids long. Germline CDR1 SEHNR, CDR2 FQNEAQ (reference sequence). The CDR3 protein is CASIPSGLAGPYNEQFF. Here the CDR3 DNA reads TGTGCCAGCATCCCATCGGGACTAGCGGGACCCTACAATGAGCAGTTCTTC. Variable domain in full (rest from reference TRBV7-9 and TRBJ2-1): DTGVSQNPRHKITKRGQNVTFRCDPISEHNRLYWYRQTLGQGPEFLTYFQNEAQLEKSRLLSDRFSAERPKGSFSTLEIQRTEQGDSAMYLCASIPSGLAGPYNEQFFGPGTRLTVL.

The CDR3 protein is CAISESDLDRNYGYTF. CDR3 nucleotide sequence: TGTGCCATCAGTGAGTCCGACCTGGACAGGAACTATGGCTACACCTTC. The rearrangement joins TRBV10-3 to TRBJ1-2, with 7 bases lining up with TRBD1. V shed 0 bases and J 2 bases; nucleotides not matched to a gene: 6. Germline CDR1 ENHRY, CDR2 SYGVKD. This CDR3 region has 16 residues.

The chain links TRBV27 to TRBJ1-1; D may be TRBD1 (6 bases). The CDR3 is made up of 15 amino acids. CDR1 and CDR2 (germline): MNHEY, SMNVEV (reference sequence). Between the trimmed V and J ends, which lost 4 bases and 1 base, there was a span of 13 bases. Here the CDR3 DNA reads TGTGCCAGCAGTTGGCTGACAGGCCCGAACACTGAAGCTTTCTTT. This sequence encodes CASSWLTGPNTEAFF.

This chain connects TRBV6-2 or TRBV6-3 to TRBJ2-1; no clear D gene. Germline-derived CDR1 and CDR2 are MNHEY and SVGEGT. This CDR3 has 16 residues. Trimming shortened V by 2 bases and J by 3 bases, and 14 bases separated the two germline ends. CDR3 bases: TGTGCCAGCAGTTACCAGGCTTTTCCTTTCTACAATGAGCAGTTCTTC. This translates into CASSYQAFPFYNEQFF.

This sequence joins TRBV19 and TRBJ2-5; D gene unclear. The CDR3 spans 12 residues. Germline V gene data show CDR1 as LNHDA and CDR2 as SQIVND (reference sequence). V was cut by 6 bases and J by 2 bases, with 7 bases left in between. The CDR3 protein is CASSLTQETQYF. CDR3 nucleotides: TGTGCCAGTAGCTTAACACAAGAGACCCAGTACTTC.

The V call is TRBV18, the J call TRBJ2-2; maybe TRBD1 (5 bases). Per germline, CDR1 KGHSH and CDR2 LQKENI. The V end lost 8 bases, the J end lost 0 bases, and 13 bases lay between the germline ends. The CDR3 is made up of 15 amino acids. The CDR3 sequence is CASPGLTTNTGELFF. The DNA of the CDR3 is TGTGCCAGCCCAGGGCTGACAACGAACACCGGGGAGCTGTTTTTT.

This chain uses TRBV10-3 with TRBJ2-2; possible D gene TRBD2, 6 bases. Trimming took 0 bases from V and 0 from J, leaving 11 bases between them. Germline lookup yields CDR1 ENHRY and CDR2 SYGVKD. This CDR3 is 17 amino acids long. CDR3 nucleotide sequence: TGTGCCATCAGTGAGTCTGGGACGGGAGCGAACACCGGGGAGCTGTTTTTT. Translation gives CAISESGTGANTGELFF.

The table lists this clone with a count of one. The rearrangement links TRBV3-1 (or the pseudogene TRBV3-2) to TRBJ2-5, with D possibly being TRBD2 (6 bases). The CDR3 has 13 amino acids. Germline V gene sequence: CDR1 LGHDT, CDR2 YNNKEL (reference sequence). V shed 3 bases and J shed 6 bases, with 11 bases lying between them. CDR3 nucleotides: TGTGCCAGCAGCCACACGGGAGTAAAGACCCAGTACTTC. Amino acids: CASSHTGVKTQYF.

This chain uses TRBV27 with TRBJ1-3; possibly TRBD1 for D (6 bases). In germline, CDR1 is MNHEY, CDR2 SMNVEV (reference sequence). Between the trimmed V and J ends, which lost 6 bases and 6 bases, there was a span of 15 bases. This CDR3 is built from 14 residues. The CDR3 DNA reads as TGTGCCAGCAGCCCAGCGGGGGGCCCAAACACCATATATTTT. Translated: CASSPAGGPNTIYF.

J is TRBJ2-2 and V is TRBV5-4, with 7 bases fitting TRBD1. This CDR3 has 14 amino acids. CDR1 is SGHNT and CDR2 is YYREEE in the germline V gene (reference sequence). Trimming removed 3 bases from V and 6 bases from J; junction bases left unmatched: 5. CDR3 DNA sequence: TGTGCCAGCAGCTCTGGACAGGTTCCCGGGGAGCTGTTTTTT. Its protein product is CASSSGQVPGELFF. The variable domain in full, with the rest retrieved from reference TRBV5-4 and TRBJ2-2, is ETGVTQSPTHLIKTRGQQVTLRCSSQSGHNTVSWYQQALGQGPQFIFQYYREEENGRGNFPPRFSGLQFPNYSSELNVNALELDDSALYLCASSSGQVPGELFFGEGSRLTVL.

The CDR3 region has the DNA TGTGCCAGCAGTGAACAGGGGGTGCGGACCCAGTACTTC. As protein: CASSEQGVRTQYF. The gene calls are TRBV6-1 and TRBJ2-5; 7 bases line up with TRBD1. Germline assignment: CDR1 MNHNS and CDR2 SASEGT. J lost 7 bases, V lost 2 bases, and 4 bases had no gene match. CDR3 size: 13 residues.

The gene calls are TRBV5-4 and TRBJ2-1, with a possible D match to TRBD2 (6 bases). Trimming shortened V by 4 bases and J by 9 bases, and 14 bases separated the two germline ends. This CDR3 region has 13 residues. Germline values: CDR1 SGHNT, CDR2 YYREEE (reference sequence). This CDR3 is CASSAQEGIEQFF. The CDR3 region has the DNA TGTGCCAGCAGCGCGCAGGAGGGGATTGAGCAGTTCTTC.

Notes on this clone: This sample also contains other DNA sequences that code for the same CDR3. The rearrangement links TRBV19 to TRBJ1-2; TRBD1 aligns across 7 bases. With 3 bases clipped from V and 4 bases from J, the junction kept 8 bases outside the gene matches. Germline assignment: CDR1 LNHDA and CDR2 SQIVND (reference sequence). The CDR3 has 15 amino acids. The CDR3 DNA is TGTGCCAGTAGTATCGGGGCAGGGGGAAGCTATGGCTACACCTTC. It specifies CASSIGAGGSYGYTF.

The CDR3 DNA reads as TGTGCCAGCAGCTTCTACAGCCTCTCTGGGGCCAACGTCCTGACTTTC. This encodes CASSFYSLSGANVLTF. The chain carries TRBV7-9 and TRBJ2-6; D is undetermined. With 3 bases removed from V and 0 bases from J, the gap between germline ends came to 9 bases. Germline V gene data show CDR1 as SEHNR and CDR2 as FQNEAQ (reference sequence). This CDR3 region has 16 residues. The full variable domain, completed using reference TRBV7-9 and TRBJ2-6, is DTGVSQNPRHKITKRGQNVTFRCDPISEHNRLYWYRQTLGQGPEFLTYFQNEAQLEKSRLLSDRFSAERPKGSFSTLEIQRTEQGDSAMYLCASSFYSLSGANVLTFGAGSRLTVL.

The chain joins TRBV2 to TRBJ2-2; perhaps TRBD1 as D (6 bases). CDR1 SNHLY and CDR2 FYNNEI come from the germline V gene. Trimming took 2 bases from V and 4 from J, leaving 11 bases between them. CDR3 length: 15 residues. The CDR3 is CASSEWTVRTGELFF. CDR3 nucleotides: TGTGCCAGCAGTGAATGGACAGTCCGCACCGGGGAGCTGTTTTTT.

This rearrangement joins TRBV10-3 to TRBJ1-2; D may be TRBD1 (6 bases). The germline CDR1 and CDR2 sequences are ENHRY and SYGVKD. Deletions cut 5 bases from V and 0 bases from J, with 10 bases between. There are 14 residues in the CDR3. The CDR3 DNA reads TGTGCCATCAGTCAGGGGAGTCCTAACTATGGCTACACCTTC. This gives the protein CAISQGSPNYGYTF.

The V and J genes are TRBV19 and TRBJ2-5, with D hard to call. The CDR3 covers 13 residues. The V end lost 3 bases, the J end lost 5 bases, and 10 bases lay between the germline ends. Germline CDR1 LNHDA, CDR2 SQIVND (reference sequence). The CDR3 DNA follows: TGTGCCAGTAGTATTAACATAATGGAGACCCAGTACTTC. Its translation is CASSINIMETQYF.

For this clone: A junction boundary mismatches the germline segment, possibly from a read error. This CDR3 is CASSPNPPPGSNEQFF. CDR3 in DNA: TGTGCTAGCAGCCCCAACCCCCCCCCAGGCAGCAATGAGCAGTTCTTC. The chain links TRBV7-7 to TRBJ2-1, with D unresolved. Germline assignment: CDR1 SSHAT and CDR2 FNYEAQ (reference sequence). CDR3 length: 16 residues. Variable domain in full (rest from reference TRBV7-7 and TRBJ2-1): GAGVSQSPRYKVTKRGQDVTLRCDPISSHATLYWYQQALGQGPEFLTYFNYEAQPDKSGLPSDRFSAERPEGSISTLTIQRTEQRDSAMYRCASSPNPPPGSNEQFFGPGTRLTVL.

This chain uses TRBV15 with TRBJ1-1; 7 bases fit TRBD1. J was trimmed by 6 bases and V by 1 base; bases with no gene match: 8. The CDR3 loop spans 15 amino acids. Germline CDR1 and CDR2: LNHNV and YYDKDF (reference sequence). The CDR3 here is CATSRGGQEHAEAFF. CDR3 bases: TGTGCCACCAGCAGAGGCGGACAGGAACATGCTGAAGCTTTCTTT.

This clone was picked up one time. This chain connects TRBV4-3 to TRBJ2-1; the D gene is possibly TRBD2 (6 bases). Trimming took off 0 bases at V and 0 bases at J, with 9 bases between the two ends. This CDR3 comprises 16 residues. CDR1 LGHNA and CDR2 YSLEER come from the germline V gene. The CDR3 DNA reads TGCGCCAGCAGCCAAGATTGGAGGGACTCCTACAATGAGCAGTTCTTC. Residues: CASSQDWRDSYNEQFF.

The chain is built from TRBV6-5 and TRBJ1-4, with D possibly TRBD1 on 6 matching bases. With 4 bases removed from V and 8 bases from J, the gap between germline ends came to 14 bases. Germline V CDR1 and CDR2: MNHEY, SVGAGI. This CDR3 is built from 14 residues. This chain's CDR3 is CASSSHRDGEKLFF. The CDR3 DNA is TGTGCCAGCAGTTCACACAGGGACGGAGAAAAACTGTTTTTT.

This chain connects TRBV19 to TRBJ1-5; no clear D. Germline CDR1 reads LNHDA; CDR2 reads SQIVND (reference sequence). CDR3 length equals 13 residues. V was cut by 7 bases and J by 5 bases, with 12 bases left in between. As DNA, the CDR3 is TGTGCCAGTAAGTCTGAGAGATATCAGCCCCAGCATTTT. Amino acid sequence: CASKSERYQPQHF. Full variable domain (rest looked up from reference TRBV19 and TRBJ1-5): DGGITQSPKYLFRKEGQNVTLSCEQNLNHDAMYWYRQDPGQGLRLIYYSQIVNDFQKGDIAEGYSVSREKKESFPLTVTSAQKNPTAFYLCASKSERYQPQHFGDGTRLSIL.

The chain couples TRBV29-1 to TRBJ2-6; D remains ambiguous. Germline lookup yields CDR1 SQVTM and CDR2 ANQGSEA. V lost 6 bases, J lost 1 base, and 4 bases lay in between. This CDR3 is built from 12 residues. The CDR3 DNA reads as TGCAGCGTCCAATCTGGGGCCAACGTCCTGACTTTC. Its translation is CSVQSGANVLTF.

The chain carries TRBV6-5 and TRBJ1-1, with unresolved D. The V end lost 6 bases, the J end lost 3 bases, and 14 bases lay between the germline ends. Germline CDR1 reads MNHEY; CDR2 reads SVGAGI. The length of the CDR3 is 14 residues. CDR3 DNA: TGTGCCAGCAGAAGAGAGATCCTTTACACTGAAGCTTTCTTT. It codes for CASRREILYTEAFF.

The chain recombines TRBV10-2 with TRBJ2-7, with a tentative D call TRBD1 (6 bases). Germline CDR1 WSHSY, CDR2 SAAADI. Trimming took off 2 bases at V and 4 bases at J, with 18 bases between the two ends. This CDR3 is built from 16 residues. CDR3 protein: CASSEPMTGLGYEQYF. The CDR3, as DNA: TGCGCCAGCAGTGAGCCGATGACAGGCTTGGGATACGAGCAGTACTTC.

The rearrangement links TRBV6-2 or TRBV6-3 to TRBJ2-1; TRBD2 matches 15 bases. CDR1 is MNHEY and CDR2 is SVGEGT in the germline V gene. Trimming took 0 bases from V and 3 from J; bases not matched to a gene: 3. This CDR3 comprises 18 residues. CDR3 in DNA: TGTGCCAGCAGTTACTCGAGGACTAGCGGGAGGGGCTACAATGAGCAGTTCTTC. It codes for CASSYSRTSGRGYNEQFF.